This TCR beta chain was identified during a study of blood T cells in healthy people across ages. Background on the study: When template switching was applied, about one barcoded beta molecule was captured per two T cells. Study-wide points: Donor CMV infection status was unknown, possibly confounding age-related changes in expanded clonotypes.

About this clonotype: The antigen is not known.

This CDR3 region has 19 residues. The V gene lost 0 bases and the J gene lost 0 bases, with 18 bases spanning the gap. Each donor had around 11 milliliters of peripheral blood drawn. PCR was performed a second time for roughly 7 to 12 cycles using a sample-barcoded 5' primer and a J-beta primer mix. MiXCR, run by TCRdb on the 5' RACE reads, gives a single entry per CDR3 protein. The data show around 690,000 distinct CDR3 sequences, roughly three fifths seen once. The source of this sequence is a man in his 60s in good health. The sample taken for sequencing was blood. The chain has TRBV12-3 or TRBV12-4 and TRBJ2-1; D gene uncertain. CDR3 sequence (DNA): TGTGCCAGCAGTTTAGCGTTTGGCTTTAGCCCCAGCTCCTACAATGAGCAGTTCTTC. Translated, it gives CASSLAFGFSPSSYNEQFF.